One sample yielded the 27 T cell receptor beta chains listed below, sequenced in a study of vaccination effects on CD4 cells after COVID-19. Antigens for these TCRs are unknown. CD4+ T cells specific for antigen were expanded with viral peptide pools by the ViraFEST assay before sequencing. At the end of around eleven days of culture, CD4+ T cells were isolated. Participants got two doses of BNT162b2 or mRNA-1273 vaccine. Measured with immunoSEQ multiplex PCR; TCRdb has only the in-frame clones, and not every one. The table shows more than 20,000 clones, with approximately 79% occurring only once. Specimen: CD4+ T cells from PBMCs cultured with HCoV-229E spike peptides, collected after COVID-19 vaccination. Receptor source: a human donor who received a COVID-19 vaccine.

The rearrangement links TRBV10-1 to TRBJ1-2, with TRBD1 matching 7 bases. V was clipped by 6 bases and J by 4 bases; unmatched bases: 5. Germline lookup yields CDR1 WNHNN and CDR2 SYGVQD (reference sequence). This CDR3 comprises 13 residues. CDR3: CASSPQGTYGYTF. DNA of the CDR3: TGCGCCAGCAGCCCACAGGGGACCTATGGCTACACCTTC.

V gene TRBV9 combines with J gene TRBJ1-3; 7 bases match TRBD1. The CDR3 extends over 14 amino acids. The J segment lost 9 bases and the V segment lost 0 bases, leaving 6 bases of the junction unmatched. Per germline, CDR1 SGDLS and CDR2 YYNGEE. The CDR3 DNA sequence: TGTGCCAGCAGCGTAGGACAGGGCTTGAGCACCATATATTTT. Residues: CASSVGQGLSTIYF. Full variable domain (rest looked up from reference TRBV9 and TRBJ1-3): DSGVTQTPKHLITATGQRVTLRCSPRSGDLSVYWYQQSLDQGLQFLIQYYNGEERAKGNILERFSAQQFPDLHSELNLSSLELGDSALYFCASSVGQGLSTIYFGEGSWLTVV.

The rearrangement joins TRBV5-1 to TRBJ1-1; no clear D. V lost 0 bases and J 1 base, leaving 10 bases between the germline ends. CDR1 and CDR2 from the germline V gene are SGHRS and YFSETQ. The CDR3 is 15 residues long. The CDR3: CASSLVGLGNTEAFF. The CDR3 nucleotides are TGCGCCAGCAGCTTGGTAGGGCTGGGGAACACTGAAGCTTTCTTT.

This clone was detected a few times. The chain links TRBV29-1 to TRBJ1-5; D ambiguous. Trimming shortened V by 4 bases and J by 0 bases, and 13 bases separated the two germline ends. The CDR3 is 15 residues long. Germline CDR1 SQVTM, CDR2 ANQGSEA. The CDR3 DNA follows: TGCAGCGTTGCTATCGGGTCAGTTAGCAATCAGCCCCAGCATTTT. Its translation is CSVAIGSVSNQPQHF.

The chain has TRBV5-1 and TRBJ2-1; 8 positions match TRBD1. There are 16 residues in the CDR3. V lost 5 bases, J lost 5 bases, and 12 bases stayed unmatched. CDR1 is SGHRS, CDR2 YFSETQ, per germline. CDR3 protein: CASRWSQGAPNNEQFF. The CDR3 coding sequence is TGCGCCAGCAGATGGTCCCAGGGGGCCCCCAACAATGAGCAGTTCTTC. Full variable domain (remainder filled in from reference TRBV5-1 and TRBJ2-1): KAGVTQTPRYLIKTRGQQVTLSCSPISGHRSVSWYQQTPGQGLQFLFEYFSETQRNKGNFPGRFSGRQFSNSRSEMNVSTLELGDSALYLCASRWSQGAPNNEQFFGPGTRLTVL.

This clone has only a few counts. This chain links TRBV5-4 with TRBJ2-2; 8 nucleotides line up with TRBD2. Unmatched junction bases numbered 13, after V lost 4 bases and J lost 11 bases. This CDR3 has 15 residues. Per the germline V gene, CDR1 is SGHNT and CDR2 is YYREEE (reference sequence). The CDR3 DNA is TGTGCCAGCAGCCCCAAGGTTGGTAGCGGGGCAGAGCTGTTTTTT. It codes for CASSPKVGSGAELFF.

The chain employs TRBV6-5 and TRBJ1-1; possible D gene TRBD1, 5 bases. Germline V gene lookup returns CDR1 MNHEY and CDR2 SVGAGI. Trimming pared 4 bases from V and 1 base from J, leaving 16 bases between. CDR3 length: 16 amino acids. CDR3 DNA: TGTGCCAGCAGTTCCTCTGGGGCAACCAAGAACACTGAAGCTTTCTTT. This encodes CASSSSGATKNTEAFF.

This chain links TRBV2 with TRBJ2-3, with unresolved D. Looked up from germline, CDR1 is SNHLY and CDR2 is FYNNEI. Between the trimmed V and J ends, which lost 4 bases and 2 bases, there was a span of 13 bases. The CDR3 is 15 amino acids. CDR3: CASSVALTHTDTQYF. CDR3 DNA: TGTGCCAGCAGTGTCGCACTCACCCACACAGATACGCAGTATTTT.

V gene TRBV6-1 combines with J gene TRBJ2-7; 8 nucleotides agree with TRBD1. With 4 bases clipped from V and 2 bases from J, the junction kept 19 bases outside the gene matches. Germline V gene lookup returns CDR1 MNHNS and CDR2 SASEGT. The length of the CDR3 is 19 residues. CDR3 sequence: CASSARTGLASYRTYEQYF. The CDR3 DNA reads TGTGCCAGCAGTGCCCGGACAGGGTTGGCTTCATACCGAACCTACGAGCAGTACTTC.

A single count supports this clone. The chain joins TRBV18 to TRBJ2-7; D might be TRBD1 (6 bases). Germline CDR1 reads KGHSH; CDR2 reads LQKENI. The CDR3 has 17 residues. V gave up 0 bases and J gave up 1 base, with 16 bases separating them. The CDR3 DNA follows: TGTGCCAGCTCACCACCCTTGGTCTCTGACAGGTCCTACGAGCAGTACTTC. Protein product: CASSPPLVSDRSYEQYF.

The rearrangement uses TRBV2 and TRBJ1-5; TRBD1 matches at 8 bases. With 6 bases clipped from V and 2 bases from J, the junction kept 3 bases outside the gene matches. This CDR3 is 14 amino acids long. Germline-derived CDR1 and CDR2 are SNHLY and FYNNEI. The CDR3 sequence is CASSGQGGNQPQHF. CDR3 in DNA: TGTGCCAGCAGCGGACAGGGAGGCAATCAGCCCCAGCATTTT. The full variable domain, completed using reference TRBV2 and TRBJ1-5, is EPEVTQTPSHQVTQMGQEVILRCVPISNHLYFYWYRQILGQKVEFLVSFYNNEISEKSEIFDDQFSVERPDGSNFTLKIRSTKLEDSAMYFCASSGQGGNQPQHFGDGTRLSIL.

The V and J genes are TRBV19 and TRBJ2-1, with TRBD2 identical over 10 bases. This CDR3 comprises 16 residues. Trimming removed 5 bases from V and 6 bases from J; junction bases left unmatched: 10. Germline V gene lookup returns CDR1 LNHDA and CDR2 SQIVND (reference sequence). The CDR3 DNA follows: TGTGCCAGTAGTCCAACCCTAGCGGGGGAGGGCAATGAGCAGTTCTTC. Encoded protein: CASSPTLAGEGNEQFF.

The count of this clone is one. The rearrangement joins TRBV7-9 to TRBJ1-5; TRBD1 is a possible D gene (6 bases). CDR3 size: 14 residues. CDR1 and CDR2 (germline): SEHNR, FQNEAQ (reference sequence). With 1 base removed from V and 4 bases from J, the gap between germline ends came to 8 bases. CDR3 loop: CASSLETGNQPQHF. The CDR3 DNA is TGTGCCAGCAGCTTAGAAACAGGGAATCAGCCCCAGCATTTT.

V usage is TRBV18 and J usage is TRBJ2-7, with D unresolved. The CDR3 is 13 amino acids. Germline CDR1 is KGHSH and CDR2 is LQKENI. V lost 2 bases and J lost 2, with 7 bases in between. The CDR3 sequence: CASSPGNPYEQYF. In nucleotides, the CDR3 is TGTGCCAGCTCACCAGGTAATCCCTACGAGCAGTACTTC.

V and J are TRBV7-8 and TRBJ2-7; either TRBD1 or TRBD2 may fit D (5 bases each). Germline V gives CDR1 SGHVS, CDR2 FQNEAQ. This CDR3 has 13 amino acids. Deletions cut 7 bases from V and 6 bases from J, with 16 bases between. The chain's CDR3 is CASNYGTVGEQYF. CDR3 sequence (DNA): TGTGCCAGCAACTACGGGACCGTAGGCGAGCAGTACTTC.

The J gene is TRBJ1-2, the V gene TRBV5-4; TRBD1 agrees at 11 bases. CDR1 and CDR2 from the germline V gene are SGHNT and YYREEE (reference sequence). The CDR3 contains 16 residues. The V gene end was trimmed by 1 base and the J gene end by 6 bases; junction bases not matched to a gene: 8. The CDR3 DNA sequence: TGTGCCAGCAGCTTGTACGCGGGACAGGGGGGTCATGGCTACACCTTC. Translation: CASSLYAGQGGHGYTF.

This clone was seen more than once but under ten times. The rearrangement uses TRBV7-9 and TRBJ1-6, with 9 bases aligning to TRBD1. This CDR3 spans 14 amino acids. Losses at the gene ends were 8 bases for V and 9 bases for J; bases not matched to a gene: 8. Germline-derived CDR1 and CDR2 are SEHNR and FQNEAQ (reference sequence). This CDR3 reads CASAPGQGSSPLHF. DNA of the CDR3: TGTGCCAGCGCTCCGGGACAGGGAAGTTCACCCCTCCACTTT.

This clone was seen only a few times. The chain joins TRBV7-8 to TRBJ1-1; D unclear. Trimming took off 3 bases at V and 0 bases at J, with 14 bases between the two ends. This CDR3 region has 16 residues. The V gene's germline CDR1 is SGHVS and CDR2 FQNEAQ. For the CDR3, the DNA is TGTGCCAGCAGCTTTCCACCGATAATCATGAACACTGAAGCTTTCTTT. Its protein product is CASSFPPIIMNTEAFF.

The chain links TRBV7-8 to TRBJ2-2; either TRBD1 or TRBD2 may fit D (5 bases each). This CDR3 is 19 amino acids long. The germline V gene has CDR1 SGHVS and CDR2 FQNEAQ. The ends were cut back, 4 bases at V and 2 bases at J, with 23 bases in the middle. The CDR3 sequence: CASSSGRSVSRPNTGELFF. As DNA, the CDR3 is TGTGCCAGCAGCTCGGGACGGTCGGTGAGCAGACCCAACACCGGGGAGCTGTTTTTT.

V and J are TRBV7-9 and TRBJ2-7; 8 nucleotides match TRBD1. The germline CDR1 and CDR2 sequences are SEHNR and FQNEAQ (reference sequence). The CDR3 loop spans 15 amino acids. The J segment lost 3 bases and the V segment lost 5 bases, leaving 9 bases of the junction unmatched. The CDR3 nucleotides are TGTGCCAGCAGCCCAGACCGGGACAGGAACTACGAGCAGTACTTC. Its translation: CASSPDRDRNYEQYF.

This clone showed up just once. V usage is TRBV11-2 and J usage is TRBJ2-1; TRBD1 is a possible D gene (6 bases). CDR3 length: 15 amino acids. V lost 1 base and J lost 0, with 7 bases in between. Germline V lookup: CDR1 SGHAT, CDR2 FQNNGV. Written as DNA, the CDR3 is TGTGCCAGCAGCTTAGTAGGGGGCTCCTACAATGAGCAGTTCTTC. Amino acid sequence: CASSLVGGSYNEQFF.

V is TRBV9 and J is TRBJ2-7; no definite D call. Germline assignment: CDR1 SGDLS and CDR2 YYNGEE. The CDR3 covers 17 residues. Trimming shortened V by 0 bases and J by 0 bases, and 16 bases separated the two germline ends. DNA for the CDR3: TGTGCCAGCAGCGTAGGTGGGCATTACTCGAGCTCCTACGAGCAGTACTTC. Protein: CASSVGGHYSSSYEQYF.

The chain is built from TRBV3-1 (or the pseudogene TRBV3-2) and TRBJ2-1; TRBD2 agrees at 7 bases. From germline, CDR1 is LGHDT and CDR2 YNNKEL (reference sequence). V lost 0 bases and J lost 3; bases outside the gene matches: 5. The CDR3 sequence is 16 residues long. Here the CDR3 DNA reads TGTGCCAGCAGCCAAGATGCGGCTAGCGGCTACAATGAGCAGTTCTTC. This gives the protein CASSQDAASGYNEQFF.

The genes are TRBV6-6 and TRBJ1-1; D possibly corresponds to TRBD1 (6 bases). CDR3 length: 20 residues. V lost 5 bases and J 2 bases, leaving 30 bases between the germline ends. Germline assignment: CDR1 MNHNY and CDR2 SVGAGI (reference sequence). CDR3 region: CASSPGGPTPFVSSNTEAFF. The CDR3 coding sequence is TGTGCCAGCAGTCCGGGGGGGCCGACTCCGTTCGTTTCCTCAAACACTGAAGCTTTCTTT.

This clone was seen once. The V call is TRBV6-5, the J call TRBJ2-7; TRBD2 matches 10 bases. Germline CDR1 is MNHEY and CDR2 is SVGAGI. Losses at the gene ends were 6 bases for V and 3 bases for J; bases not matched to a gene: 8. CDR3 length: 15 amino acids. The CDR3 region is CASRHKTSGIYEQYF. The CDR3 bases are TGTGCCAGCAGACACAAAACTAGCGGGATCTACGAGCAGTACTTC.

The chain joins TRBV7-2 to TRBJ2-7, with TRBD1 matching 9 bases. There are 15 residues in the CDR3. V gave up 6 bases and J gave up 3 bases; unmatched junction bases: 9. In germline, CDR1 is SGHTA, CDR2 FQGNSA. CDR3 DNA sequence: TGTGCCAGCAGGACCCCCGGGACAGGGATCTACGAGCAGTACTTC. It codes for CASRTPGTGIYEQYF.

V gene TRBV5-1 combines with J gene TRBJ2-3; 11 nucleotides match TRBD2. V lost 5 bases and J lost 0; bases outside the gene matches: 8. Germline V gives CDR1 SGHRS, CDR2 YFSETQ. The CDR3 sequence is 17 residues long. The CDR3 protein is CASSSLAGGSSTDTQYF. Here the CDR3 DNA reads TGCGCCAGCAGTTCGCTAGCGGGGGGTTCTAGCACAGATACGCAGTATTTT.